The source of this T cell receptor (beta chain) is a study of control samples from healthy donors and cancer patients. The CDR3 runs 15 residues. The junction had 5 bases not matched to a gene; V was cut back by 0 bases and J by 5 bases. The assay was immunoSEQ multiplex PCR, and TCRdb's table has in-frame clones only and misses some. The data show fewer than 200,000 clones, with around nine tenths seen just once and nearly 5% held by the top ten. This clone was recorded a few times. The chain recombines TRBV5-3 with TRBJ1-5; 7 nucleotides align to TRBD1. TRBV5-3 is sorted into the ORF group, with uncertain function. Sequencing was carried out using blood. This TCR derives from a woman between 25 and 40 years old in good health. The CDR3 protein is CARSLGQGWDQPQHF. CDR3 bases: TGTGCCAGAAGCTTGGGACAGGGATGGGATCAGCCCCAGCATTTT.